This TCR beta chain emerged from a study of CD8 T cells in ankylosing spondylitis. On this clonotype: The antigen is not known.

TCRdb re-called the 5' RACE reads with MiXCR, one entry per CDR3 protein. This sample yields 84,000 or so distinct CDR3 sequences, of which roughly 30% are seen a single time; 50% to 60% belongs to the top ten. Study conclusions and caveats: Typical of ankylosing spondylitis blood, it appeared, was a TCR beta motif of 7 or 8 highly homologous variants.

There are 16 residues in the CDR3. The germline V gene has CDR1 SGHAT and CDR2 FQNNGV. V lost 5 bases and J lost 2; bases outside the gene matches: 12. V usage is TRBV11-2 and J usage is TRBJ2-7; the match to TRBD1 covers 7 bases. This TCR derives from a male donor with ankylosing spondylitis or in good health (not recorded which). Sequencing was carried out using blood, either unsorted or a sorted T cell fraction (not recorded which). CDR3 region: CASSPIRRQGPYEQYF. In nucleotides, the CDR3 is TGTGCCAGCAGCCCGATTAGAAGACAGGGACCCTACGAGCAGTACTTC.